These 20 T cell receptor beta chains originate from one sample sequenced in a study of cytomegalovirus exposure and HLA in healthy donors. 13 Jbeta primers and 60 Vbeta primers were used for the PCR. Profiled with immunoSEQ multiplex PCR; TCRdb holds only in-frame clones, not every one. The repertoire consists of about 95,000 clones, with 75% to 85% occurring once and the leading ten covering 9.5% to 13%. The source material was PBMCs. The origin of the receptors is a man between 18 and 29 years old in good health and CMV-seropositive.

This chain connects TRBV27 to TRBJ1-6; D may be TRBD1 (5 bases). Trimming cost V 6 bases and J 9 bases, with 18 bases left between them. The CDR3 spans 15 residues. Germline V gene lookup returns CDR1 MNHEY and CDR2 SMNVEV (reference sequence). The CDR3 region has the DNA TGTGCCAGCAGCAATACCGACAGAGTTGGTTCACCCCTCCACTTT. Protein product: CASSNTDRVGSPLHF.

V and J are TRBV5-4 and TRBJ2-7; TRBD2 aligns across 10 bases. This CDR3 spans 16 amino acids. CDR1 is SGHNT, CDR2 YYREEE, per germline (reference sequence). The trim removed 4 bases at V and 2 bases at J, leaving 9 bases unmatched. The chain's CDR3 is CASSPRLAGVTYEQYF. CDR3 DNA sequence: TGTGCCAGCAGCCCACGGCTAGCGGGGGTTACCTACGAGCAGTACTTC. Full variable domain (missing parts from reference TRBV5-4 and TRBJ2-7): ETGVTQSPTHLIKTRGQQVTLRCSSQSGHNTVSWYQQALGQGPQFIFQYYREEENGRGNFPPRFSGLQFPNYSSELNVNALELDDSALYLCASSPRLAGVTYEQYFGPGTRLTVT.

This chain uses TRBV6-1 with TRBJ1-2, with 12 bases that match TRBD1. The V gene's germline CDR1 is MNHNS and CDR2 SASEGT. With 0 bases clipped from V and 6 bases from J, the junction kept 11 bases outside the gene matches. The CDR3 totals 18 residues. The CDR3 DNA sequence: TGTGCCAGCAGTGAAGCGCTTCTTCCCGGGACAGGGGGCAATGGCTACACCTTC. It translates to CASSEALLPGTGGNGYTF.

This clone has a handful of counts. The chain couples TRBV14 to TRBJ1-1, with 7 bases fitting TRBD1. Looked up from germline, CDR1 is SGHDN and CDR2 is FVKESK. The J segment lost 0 bases and the V segment lost 4 bases, leaving 8 bases of the junction unmatched. The CDR3 loop spans 16 amino acids. CDR3 in amino acids: CASSPPPGQMNTEAFF. CDR3 sequence (DNA): TGTGCCAGCAGCCCACCCCCGGGACAGATGAACACTGAAGCTTTCTTT.

This clone was detected only a few times. The rearrangement links TRBV9 to TRBJ1-1; tentatively, D is TRBD1 (6 bases). V was trimmed by 4 bases and J by 7 bases, leaving 11 bases between them. Germline CDR1 SGDLS, CDR2 YYNGEE. The CDR3 runs 12 residues. CDR3 residues: CASSQLQGEAFF. The DNA for the CDR3 is TGTGCCAGCAGCCAATTACAGGGTGAAGCTTTCTTT.

The chain couples TRBV19 to TRBJ1-4; tentative D call: TRBD1 (6 bases). Germline CDR1 is LNHDA and CDR2 is SQIVND (reference sequence). The CDR3 extends over 14 amino acids. Here the CDR3 DNA reads TGTGCAGCCGCACAGGGAGTCTACGATGAAAAACTGTTTTTT. Its translation: CAAAQGVYDEKLFF.

The V call is TRBV5-6, the J call TRBJ1-5; 7 positions match TRBD1. This CDR3 is 14 amino acids long. V lost 3 bases and J lost 5; bases outside the gene matches: 5. The germline V gene encodes CDR1 SGHDT and CDR2 YYEEEE. CDR3 nucleotides: TGTGCCAGCAGCTCGACAGGGCGCGATCAGCCCCAGCATTTT. Its protein is CASSSTGRDQPQHF.

The chain links TRBV7-9 to TRBJ2-3, with a possible D match to TRBD1 (6 bases). Trimming shortened V by 3 bases and J by 4 bases, and 14 bases separated the two germline ends. The CDR3 has 15 amino acids. Germline CDR1 SEHNR, CDR2 FQNEAQ (reference sequence). This chain's CDR3 is CASSFVTGMADTQYF. CDR3 bases: TGTGCCAGCAGCTTCGTTACAGGGATGGCAGATACGCAGTATTTT. The variable domain in full, completed from reference TRBV7-9 and TRBJ2-3, reads DTGVSQNPRHKITKRGQNVTFRCDPISEHNRLYWYRQTLGQGPEFLTYFQNEAQLEKSRLLSDRFSAERPKGSFSTLEIQRTEQGDSAMYLCASSFVTGMADTQYFGPGTRLTVL.

This sequence joins TRBV7-2 and TRBJ2-1; D call uncertain. The CDR3 loop spans 15 amino acids. The V end lost 3 bases, the J end lost 0 bases, and 9 bases lay between the germline ends. The germline gives CDR1 SGHTA, CDR2 FQGNSA. The CDR3 nucleotides are TGTGCCAGCAGCTTTTCGAGTAGCTCCTACAATGAGCAGTTCTTC. This codes for CASSFSSSSYNEQFF.

In this sample, this clone turned up once. Other nucleotide sequences in the sample specify the same CDR3. The chain links TRBV9 to TRBJ1-1; TRBD1 aligns across 10 bases. Germline lookup yields CDR1 SGDLS and CDR2 YYNGEE. The V and J ends lost 0 bases and 4 bases, in that order; junction bases with no gene match: 6. The CDR3 extends over 16 amino acids. CDR3 amino acids: CASSVASGQGITEAFF. CDR3 DNA sequence: TGTGCCAGCAGCGTAGCTTCGGGACAGGGGATCACTGAAGCTTTCTTT.

The chain recombines TRBV2 with TRBJ2-7, with 9 bases lining up with TRBD1. The germline CDR1 and CDR2 sequences are SNHLY and FYNNEI. This CDR3 has 13 residues. The V and J ends lost 8 bases and 2 bases, in that order; junction bases with no gene match: 4. The chain's CDR3 is CASGRDRAYEQYF. CDR3 in DNA: TGTGCCAGCGGCCGGGACAGGGCCTACGAGCAGTACTTC.

This clone was seen once. The V and J genes are TRBV27 and TRBJ1-1; 7 nucleotides line up with TRBD1. V lost 0 bases, J lost 5 bases, and 6 bases stayed unmatched. This CDR3 comprises 15 residues. CDR1 MNHEY and CDR2 SMNVEV come from the germline V gene (reference sequence). The CDR3 is CASSLSTGVGTEAFF. CDR3 DNA sequence: TGTGCCAGCAGTTTATCAACAGGGGTGGGAACTGAAGCTTTCTTT.

The chain combines TRBV20-1 with TRBJ1-3; tentative D call: TRBD1 (5 bases). The CDR3 spans 11 residues. V lost 8 bases, J lost 3 bases, and 8 bases lay in between. Germline V lookup: CDR1 DFQATT, CDR2 SNEGSKA (reference sequence). CDR3 protein: CSPTDGNTIYF. CDR3 in DNA: TGCAGTCCGACAGATGGAAACACCATATATTTT.

V and J are TRBV10-3 and TRBJ1-1; TRBD1 matches 7 bases. The CDR3 is 13 amino acids. With 10 bases clipped from V and 0 bases from J, the junction kept 5 bases outside the gene matches. From germline, CDR1 is ENHRY and CDR2 SYGVKD. CDR3 amino acids: CATKDRVNTEAFF. In DNA, the CDR3 is TGTGCCACAAAAGACAGGGTGAACACTGAAGCTTTCTTT.

This sequence joins TRBV5-5 and TRBJ2-1; 8 bases are a match to TRBD1. The CDR3 extends over 15 amino acids. V was pared by 4 bases and J by 4 bases, with 7 bases of the junction left unmatched. The germline V gene encodes CDR1 SGHKS and CDR2 YYEKEE (reference sequence). CDR3: CASSIGQGPYNEQFF. For the CDR3, the DNA is TGTGCCAGCAGCATCGGACAGGGCCCGTACAATGAGCAGTTCTTC.

The genes are TRBV30 and TRBJ1-1; D unclear. CDR1 and CDR2 from the germline V gene are GTSNPN and SVGIG (reference sequence). CDR3 size: 12 residues. The ends were cut back, 4 bases at V and 0 bases at J, with 6 bases in the middle. The DNA for the CDR3 is TGTGCCTGGATACTTCTGAACACTGAAGCTTTCTTT. This gives the protein CAWILLNTEAFF.

This chain links TRBV6-1 with TRBJ2-7; D is possibly TRBD2 (6 bases). V was shortened by 6 bases and J by 1 base, with 7 bases between the two germline ends. The CDR3 covers 12 residues. Germline V gene sequence: CDR1 MNHNS, CDR2 SASEGT. In nucleotides, the CDR3 is TGTGCCAGCAGGGACTATTCCTACGAGCAGTACTTC. Protein product: CASRDYSYEQYF.

This clone appeared a few times. The rearrangement joins TRBV19 to TRBJ1-1; D not resolved. Trimming removed 3 bases from V and 1 base from J, with 15 bases in between. This CDR3 has 16 residues. The germline CDR1 and CDR2 sequences are LNHDA and SQIVND (reference sequence). The CDR3 loop is CASSISPGDPNTEAFF. Here the CDR3 DNA reads TGTGCCAGTAGTATCTCTCCGGGTGACCCGAACACTGAAGCTTTCTTT. The whole variable domain, filled in from reference TRBV19 and TRBJ1-1, reads DGGITQSPKYLFRKEGQNVTLSCEQNLNHDAMYWYRQDPGQGLRLIYYSQIVNDFQKGDIAEGYSVSREKKESFPLTVTSAQKNPTAFYLCASSISPGDPNTEAFFGQGTRLTVV.

The sample holds a few counts of this clone. The gene calls are TRBV29-1 and TRBJ2-5; 7 bases align to TRBD2. The CDR3 is 14 residues long. Germline trimming cut 5 bases from V and 4 bases from J; bases unmatched to any gene: 10. Germline CDR1 SQVTM, CDR2 ANQGSEA. CDR3 nucleotide sequence: TGCAGCGTTAGCCTTGGACTAGGGACAGAGACCCAGTACTTC. Its translation: CSVSLGLGTETQYF.

The CDR3 DNA sequence: TGTGCCAGCAGTCCACCCGGGGGGGGGACCCAGTACTTC. Translating gives CASSPPGGGTQYF. The chain carries TRBV6-6 and TRBJ2-5; 8 bases line up with TRBD2. The CDR3 runs 13 residues. Unmatched junction bases numbered 6, after V lost 5 bases and J lost 7 bases. Per germline, CDR1 MNHNY and CDR2 SVGAGI (reference sequence).